This T cell receptor (beta chain) emerged from a study of blood T cell repertoires in COVID-19. The CDR3 runs 21 residues. In the original analysis: Amplification with reference gene primers provided the estimates of nucleated cell counts. The assay was immunoSEQ multiplex PCR, and TCRdb's table has in-frame clones only and misses some. V, J and clone size derive from that table, while D and trimming were established from the DNA sequence. The sample lists over 200,000 clones; 65% to 85% were seen once. The specimen was peripheral blood. The TCR originated in a man at least 80 years old with acute or convalescent COVID-19. This rearrangement joins TRBV21-1 to TRBJ2-7; the D call of TRBD2 is as the table states it, not checked on the DNA. TRBV21-1 is described as a pseudogene. The CDR3 protein is CASSKDASVWTSGGVIYEQYF. In DNA, the CDR3 is TGTGCCAGCAGCAAAGATGCGTCTGTATGGACTAGCGGGGGAGTGATTTACGAGCAGTACTTC.